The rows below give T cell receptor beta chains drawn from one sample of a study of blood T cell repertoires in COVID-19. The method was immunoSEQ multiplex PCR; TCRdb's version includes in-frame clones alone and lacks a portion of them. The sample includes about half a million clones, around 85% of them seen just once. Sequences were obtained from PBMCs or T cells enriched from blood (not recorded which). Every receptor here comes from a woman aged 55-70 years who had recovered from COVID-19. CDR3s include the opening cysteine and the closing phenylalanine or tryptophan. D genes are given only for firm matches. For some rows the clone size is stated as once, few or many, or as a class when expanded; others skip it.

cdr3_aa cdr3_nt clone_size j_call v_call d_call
CASSLGRRAGNQPQHF TGTGCCAGCAGCTTGGGAAGGCGGGCAGGCAATCAGCCCCAGCATTTT . TRBJ1-5 TRBV5-8 .
CASSSTPQGGEQFF TGCGCCAGCAGCTCTACTCCTCAGGGGGGTGAGCAGTTCTTC . TRBJ2-1 TRBV5-1 .
CASSLGVGTSTDTQYF TGTGCCAGCAGCTTAGGGGTAGGGACAAGCACAGATACGCAGTATTTT . TRBJ2-3 TRBV11-2 .
CASSYLGQGGGYTF TGTGCCAGCAGTTACCTCGGACAGGGTGGTGGCTACACCTTC . TRBJ1-2 TRBV6-5 TRBD1
CASSRTSGGNEQYF TGCGCCAGCAGCAGGACTAGCGGGGGGAACGAGCAGTACTTC . TRBJ2-7 TRBV5-1 TRBD2
CASSLLGTRPEAFF TGTGCCAGCAGCTTACTGGGGACTCGACCTGAAGCTTTCTTT once TRBJ1-1 TRBV7-9 .
CSVPGGGSAHEQYF TGCAGCGTTCCCGGCGGGGGGTCTGCCCACGAGCAGTACTTC . TRBJ2-7 TRBV29-1 TRBD2
CASSEVLGNTIYF TGTGCCAGCAGTGAAGTTCTGGGAAACACCATATATTTT . TRBJ1-3 TRBV6-1 .
CASSPSTGARTTDTQYF TGTGCCAGCAGCCCTTCGACAGGCGCACGAACCACAGATACGCAGTATTTT . TRBJ2-3 TRBV3-1/TRBV3-2 .
CASSGLPTGRGEKLFF TGTGCCAGCAGTGGGCTCCCGACAGGGAGAGGAGAAAAACTGTTTTTT . TRBJ1-4 TRBV6-1 TRBD1
CSVEIGQGESGYTF TGCAGCGTTGAAATAGGCCAGGGGGAGTCGGGCTACACCTTC once TRBJ1-2 TRBV29-1 TRBD1
CASSQASTGGRYGYTF TGTGCCAGCAGCCAGGCTTCGACAGGGGGTCGGTATGGCTACACCTTC . TRBJ1-2 TRBV3-1/TRBV3-2 TRBD1
CASSSTGGSGELFF TGTGCCAGCAGCTCCACAGGGGGCAGCGGGGAGCTGTTTTTT . TRBJ2-2 TRBV6-5 TRBD1